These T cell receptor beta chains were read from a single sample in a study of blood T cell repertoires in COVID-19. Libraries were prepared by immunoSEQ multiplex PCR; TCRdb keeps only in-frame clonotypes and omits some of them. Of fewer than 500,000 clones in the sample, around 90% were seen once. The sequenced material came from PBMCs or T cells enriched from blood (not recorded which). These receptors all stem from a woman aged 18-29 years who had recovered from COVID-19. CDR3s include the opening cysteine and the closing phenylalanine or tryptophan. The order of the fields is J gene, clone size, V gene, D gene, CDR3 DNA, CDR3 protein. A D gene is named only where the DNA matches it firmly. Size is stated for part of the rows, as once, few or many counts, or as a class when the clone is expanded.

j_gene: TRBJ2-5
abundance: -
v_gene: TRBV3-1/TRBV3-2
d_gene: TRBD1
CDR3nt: TGTGCCAGCAGCCAGGAGGGACAGGGCTTTCAAGAGACCCAGTACTTC
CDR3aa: CASSQEGQGFQETQYF

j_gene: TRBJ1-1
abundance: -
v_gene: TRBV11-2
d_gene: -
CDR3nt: TGTGCCAGCAGTTTTCCCGGGATGAACACTGAAGCTTTCTTT
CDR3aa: CASSFPGMNTEAFF

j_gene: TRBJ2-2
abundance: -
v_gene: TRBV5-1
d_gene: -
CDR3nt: TGCGCCAGCAGCTTGGCCCTAAACACCGGGGAGCTGTTTTTT
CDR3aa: CASSLALNTGELFF

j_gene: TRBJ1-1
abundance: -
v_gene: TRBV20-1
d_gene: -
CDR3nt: TGCAGTGTTGAGGATGAAGCTTTCTTT
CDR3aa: CSVEDEAFF

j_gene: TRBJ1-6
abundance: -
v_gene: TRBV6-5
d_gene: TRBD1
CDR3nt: TGTGCCAGCAATTTGGGACAGGGAGGCTCACCCCTCCACTTT
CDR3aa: CASNLGQGGSPLHF

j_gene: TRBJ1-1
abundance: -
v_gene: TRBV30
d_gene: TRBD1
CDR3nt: TGTGCCTGGAGCCCCGAGACGGACAGGGACCTCACGAGACGCAAAGCTTTCTTT
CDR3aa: CAWSPETDRDLTRRKAFF

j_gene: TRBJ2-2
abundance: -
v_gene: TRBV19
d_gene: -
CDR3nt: TGTGCCAGTAGTATAGATCGGGGCACCGGGGAGCTGTTTTTT
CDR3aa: CASSIDRGTGELFF

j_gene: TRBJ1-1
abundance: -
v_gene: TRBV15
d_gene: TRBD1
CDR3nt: TGTGCCACCAGCAGGGGGGCTGGGACAGGGGAGGCTTTCTTT
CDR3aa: CATSRGAGTGEAFF

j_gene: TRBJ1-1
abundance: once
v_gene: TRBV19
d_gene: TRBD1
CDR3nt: TGTGCCAGTAGGAAAGGGGGCCCTTCCTCGAACACTGAAGCTTTCTTT
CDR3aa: CASRKGGPSSNTEAFF

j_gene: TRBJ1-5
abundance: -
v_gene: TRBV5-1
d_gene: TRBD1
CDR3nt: TGCGCCAGCAGCGGACTCGGGACAGGGAGGCAGCCCCAGCATTTT
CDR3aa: CASSGLGTGRQPQHF

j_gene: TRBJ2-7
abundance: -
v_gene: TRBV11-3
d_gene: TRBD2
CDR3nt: TGTGCCAGCAGCTCGGGGGGCGAGCAGTACTTC
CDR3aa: CASSSGGEQYF

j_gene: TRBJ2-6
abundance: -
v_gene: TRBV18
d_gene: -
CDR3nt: TGTGCCAGCTCACCACGACAGGTCGGCTCTGGGGCCAACGTCCTGACTTTC
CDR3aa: CASSPRQVGSGANVLTF

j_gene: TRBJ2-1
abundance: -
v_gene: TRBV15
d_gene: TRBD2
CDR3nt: TGTGCCACCAGCAGAGAAAGCGTGGCGGGGGGCCATGACAATGAGCAGTTCTTC
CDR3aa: CATSRESVAGGHDNEQFF

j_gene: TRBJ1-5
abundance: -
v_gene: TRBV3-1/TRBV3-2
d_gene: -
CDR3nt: TGTGCCAGCAGCCAAGGAGCGGATCAGCCCCAGCATTTT
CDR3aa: CASSQGADQPQHF

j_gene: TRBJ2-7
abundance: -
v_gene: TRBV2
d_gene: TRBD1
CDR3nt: TGTGCCAGCACCGGGCGCCCCGTCACTGGACAGGGGCTCTCCTACGAGCAGTACTTC
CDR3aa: CASTGRPVTGQGLSYEQYF

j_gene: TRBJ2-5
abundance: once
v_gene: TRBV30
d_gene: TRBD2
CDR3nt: TGTGCCTGGAGTGACCTCCCCGGGGGGGGCGGAGAGACCCAGTACTTC
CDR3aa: CAWSDLPGGGGETQYF

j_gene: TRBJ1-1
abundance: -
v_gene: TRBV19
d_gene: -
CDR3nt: TGTGCCAGTATCCGAGCCGACTTGACTGAAGCTTTCTTT
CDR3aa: CASIRADLTEAFF

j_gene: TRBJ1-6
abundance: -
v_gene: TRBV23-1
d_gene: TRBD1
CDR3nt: TGCGCCAGCAGTCAATTAGACAGGGGCCGGATTTATAATTCACCCCTCCACTTT
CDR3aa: CASSQLDRGRIYNSPLHF

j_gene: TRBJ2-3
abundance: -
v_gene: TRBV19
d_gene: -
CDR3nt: TGTGCCAGTAGTATATCTGGGGGGGATACGCAGTATTTT
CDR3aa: CASSISGGDTQYF

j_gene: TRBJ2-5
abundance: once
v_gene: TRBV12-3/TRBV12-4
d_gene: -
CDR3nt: TGTGCCACCTCTGCTAGCCTCCAAGAGACCCAGTACTTC
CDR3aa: CATSASLQETQYF

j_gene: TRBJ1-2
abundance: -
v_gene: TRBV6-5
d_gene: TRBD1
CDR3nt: TGTGCCAGCAGCCCGTCGGGACAGGGGGCTGAAGGCTACACCTTC
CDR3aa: CASSPSGQGAEGYTF

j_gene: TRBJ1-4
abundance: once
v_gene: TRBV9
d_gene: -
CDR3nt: TGTGCCAGCAGCGTAGAACCGGGGGTAAAACTGTTTTTT
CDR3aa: CASSVEPGVKLFF

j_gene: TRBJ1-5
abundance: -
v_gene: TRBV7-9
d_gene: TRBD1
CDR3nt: TGTGCCAGCAGCTTAGGGACAGGGGGCAGCGGCAATCAGCCCCAGCATTTT
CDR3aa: CASSLGTGGSGNQPQHF

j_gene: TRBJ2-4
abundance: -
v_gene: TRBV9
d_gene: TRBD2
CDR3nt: TGTGCCAGCAGCCCTGACGGACGCGGGGGGGACATTCAGTACTTC
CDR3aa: CASSPDGRGGDIQYF

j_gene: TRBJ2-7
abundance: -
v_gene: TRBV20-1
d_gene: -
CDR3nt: TGCAGTGCTAGTCAGAGCGCGAGCTCCTACGAGCAGTACTTC
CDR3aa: CSASQSASSYEQYF

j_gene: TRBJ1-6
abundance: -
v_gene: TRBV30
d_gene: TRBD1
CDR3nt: TGTGCCTGGAGTGCTACAGGGGGGGGTAATTCACCCCTCCACTTT
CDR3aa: CAWSATGGGNSPLHF

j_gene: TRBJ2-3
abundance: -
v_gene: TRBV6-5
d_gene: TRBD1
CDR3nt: TGTGCCAGCAGAGTCAGGGGGCCCATTGGGGATACGCAGTATTTT
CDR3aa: CASRVRGPIGDTQYF

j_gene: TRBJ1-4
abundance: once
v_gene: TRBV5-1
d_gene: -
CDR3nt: TGCGCCAGCAGCTTGGCCGGCCGGGCTAATGAAAAACTGTTTTTT
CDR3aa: CASSLAGRANEKLFF

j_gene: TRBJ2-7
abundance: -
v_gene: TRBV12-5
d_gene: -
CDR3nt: TGTGCTAGTGGCCAAAGGGGGTTTGGATACGAGCAGTACTTC
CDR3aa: CASGQRGFGYEQYF

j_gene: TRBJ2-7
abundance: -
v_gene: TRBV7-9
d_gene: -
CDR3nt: TGTGCCAGCAGCCTACCTGTGGGGCCTTTTTACTTC
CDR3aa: CASSLPVGPFYF

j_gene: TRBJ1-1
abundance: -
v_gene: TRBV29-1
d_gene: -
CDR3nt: TGCAGCGTTGCTGGGGAGGTTAGCACTGAAGCTTTCTTT
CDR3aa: CSVAGEVSTEAFF

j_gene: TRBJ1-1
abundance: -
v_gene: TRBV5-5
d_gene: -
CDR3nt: TGTGCCAGCAGCTTGGACAGGGCCACTGAAGCTTTCTTT
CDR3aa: CASSLDRATEAFF

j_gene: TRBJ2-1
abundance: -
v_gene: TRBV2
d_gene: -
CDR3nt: TGTGCCAGCAGATATTCCAGGGACACATCCGACAATGAGCAGTTCTTC
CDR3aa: CASRYSRDTSDNEQFF

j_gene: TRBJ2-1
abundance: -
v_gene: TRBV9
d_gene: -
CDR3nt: TGTGCCACTATAGCTAAGACCTACAATGAGCAGTTCTTC
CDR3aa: CATIAKTYNEQFF

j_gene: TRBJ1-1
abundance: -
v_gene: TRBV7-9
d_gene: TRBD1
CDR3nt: TGTGCCAGCAGCCAAGGACAGGGGGCAAGGGCTTTCTTT
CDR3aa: CASSQGQGARAFF

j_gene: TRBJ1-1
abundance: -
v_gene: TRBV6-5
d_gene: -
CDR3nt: TGTGCCAGCAGTTCCGGAGGGAGCCATTTTGAAGCTTTCTTT
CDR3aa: CASSSGGSHFEAFF

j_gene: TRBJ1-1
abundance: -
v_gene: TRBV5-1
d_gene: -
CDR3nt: TGCGCCAGCAGCCACGGGGAGGGCAGGGGAGGAACTGAAGCTTTCTTT
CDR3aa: CASSHGEGRGGTEAFF

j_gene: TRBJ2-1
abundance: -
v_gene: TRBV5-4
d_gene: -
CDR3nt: TGTGCCAGCAGCTTGGGGGGTCTAGCCCCCTACAATGAGCAGTTCTTC
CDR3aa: CASSLGGLAPYNEQFF

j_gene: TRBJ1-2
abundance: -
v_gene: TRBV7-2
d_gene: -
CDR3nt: TGTGCCAGCAGCCTTAATACAGAGAACTATGGCTACACCTTC
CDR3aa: CASSLNTENYGYTF

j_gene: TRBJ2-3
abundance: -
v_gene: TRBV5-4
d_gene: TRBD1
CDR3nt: TGTGCCAGCAGTCTCAATACCGGGACAGGGGGAGATACGCAGTATTTT
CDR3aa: CASSLNTGTGGDTQYF

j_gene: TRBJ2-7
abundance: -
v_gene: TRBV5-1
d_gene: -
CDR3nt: TGCGCCAGCAGCTTGGATACAGGGAGCTACGAGCAGTACTTC
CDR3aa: CASSLDTGSYEQYF

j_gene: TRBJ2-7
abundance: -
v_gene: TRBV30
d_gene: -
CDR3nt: TGTGCCTGGAGTACCGCGAGCCCCTACGAGCAGTACTTC
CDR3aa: CAWSTASPYEQYF

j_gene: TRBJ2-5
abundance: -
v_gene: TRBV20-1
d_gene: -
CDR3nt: TGCAGTGCTAGTAGGGCCCTCATGGAATTAGCCGGGGGGACCCAGTACTTC
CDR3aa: CSASRALMELAGGTQYF

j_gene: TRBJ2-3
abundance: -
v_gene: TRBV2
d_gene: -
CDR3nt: TGTGCCAGCAGGGGCGGGGCGGAACCCACAGATACGCAGTATTTT
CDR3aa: CASRGGAEPTDTQYF

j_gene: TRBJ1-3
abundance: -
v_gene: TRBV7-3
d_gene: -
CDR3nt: TGTGCCAGCAGCTTAATAGGGGGGGCTGGAAACACCATATATTTT
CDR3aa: CASSLIGGAGNTIYF

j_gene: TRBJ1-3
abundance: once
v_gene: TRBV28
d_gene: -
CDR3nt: TGTGCCAGCAGTTCGACGGACAGAAACACCATATATTTT
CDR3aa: CASSSTDRNTIYF